A selection of T cell receptor beta chains follows, all from one sample in a study of identifying expanded T cells in peripheral blood. The data were produced by immunoSEQ multiplex PCR, yet TCRdb's version contains in-frame clones alone and is incomplete. The table lists over 90,000 clones, roughly 88% of them singletons. The sequenced sample consisted of blood. These receptors were obtained from a person aged 18-69 years in good health. CDR3s include the opening cysteine and the closing phenylalanine or tryptophan. Fields, in order: D gene, J gene, clone size, V gene, CDR3 DNA, CDR3 protein. D genes are given only for firm matches. Expanded clones get a size class; other rows say once, few or many, or leave the size out.

. TRBJ2-1 . TRBV21-1 TGTGCCAGCAGCAGGGGGGGAGGCTCCTACAATGAGCAGTTCTTC CASSRGGGSYNEQFF
. TRBJ1-3 . TRBV28 TGTGCCAGCAGTACGACTATCGATTGGGGATCTGGAAACACCATATATTTT CASSTTIDWGSGNTIYF
TRBD2 TRBJ2-3 . TRBV4-3 TGCGCCAGCAGCCAAGCGGCTAGCGGGGGGATAACAGATACGCAGTATTTT CASSQAASGGITDTQYF
TRBD1 TRBJ2-7 . TRBV5-6 TGTGCCAGCAGCTTGGCAGGGGGCCCCTCCTACGAGCAGTACTTC CASSLAGGPSYEQYF
. TRBJ1-5 . TRBV2 TGTGCCAGCAGTGAACCTGGGGGCGGCAATCAGCCCCAGCATTTT CASSEPGGGNQPQHF
. TRBJ2-1 . TRBV5-1 TGCGCCAGCAGCTCCGGGACTTCAAGAGCTGAGCAGTTCTTC CASSSGTSRAEQFF
. TRBJ1-2 . TRBV6-1 TGTGCCAGCAGTGAAATATACTATCGGAAATATGGCTACACCTTC CASSEIYYRKYGYTF
. TRBJ1-5 once TRBV18 TGTGCCAGCTCACGCGACAGAAACAATCAGCCCCAGCATTTT CASSRDRNNQPQHF
. TRBJ2-2 . TRBV10-1 TGCGCCAGCAGTGAAATAGTAACCGGGGAGCTGTTTTTT CASSEIVTGELFF
. TRBJ1-1 . TRBV20-1 TGCAGTGCTAGAGAGCAGGCTGAAGCTTTCTTT CSAREQAEAFF
. TRBJ2-7 . TRBV28 TGTGCCAGCAGTCCCTTAGACAGAACCTACGAGCAGTACTTC CASSPLDRTYEQYF
TRBD1 TRBJ2-7 once TRBV27 TGTGCCAGCAGTAGCCAGGGACAGGGAATCCGCGAGCAGTACTTC CASSSQGQGIREQYF
. TRBJ1-2 . TRBV5-1 TGCGCCAGCAGCCTTCAGGGTAAGGATGGCTACACCTTC CASSLQGKDGYTF
TRBD1 TRBJ1-4 . TRBV7-6 TGTGCCAGCAGCCCCCGGGCCCCGACAGGGGGTGGGGAAAAACTGTTTTTT CASSPRAPTGGGEKLFF
TRBD2 TRBJ2-5 . TRBV15 TGTGCCACCAGCACAATCCTAGCGGCGGGTAGAGAGACCCAGTACTTC CATSTILAAGRETQYF
. TRBJ2-2 . TRBV9 TGTGCCAGCAGCGGCATAGGAGGGCCCGGGGAGCTGTTTTTT CASSGIGGPGELFF
TRBD1 TRBJ2-1 . TRBV4-1 TGCGCCAGCAGCCAATTTACAGGGGGCTCCTACAATGAGCAGTTCTTC CASSQFTGGSYNEQFF
TRBD1 TRBJ2-3 . TRBV7-9 TGTGCCAGCAGCTCCTACGGACAGGGGGGGACAGATACGCAGTATTTT CASSSYGQGGTDTQYF
TRBD1 TRBJ2-2 . TRBV2 TGTGCCAGCAGGACAGGGTCCAACACTGGGGAGCTGTTTTTT CASRTGSNTGELFF
TRBD1 TRBJ1-5 once TRBV6-1 TGTGCCAGCAGTCCCAGGACAGGGGAAAAGCCCCAGCATTTT CASSPRTGEKPQHF
. TRBJ1-4 . TRBV7-9 TGTGCCAGCAGCTTAATGGGGGAGGCTAATGAAAAACTGTTTTTT CASSLMGEANEKLFF
. TRBJ1-2 once TRBV6-5 TGTGCCAGCAGTCAGACAGGAGACTATGGCTACACCTTC CASSQTGDYGYTF
TRBD2 TRBJ2-1 . TRBV10-3 TGTGCCATCCGGGGGACTAGCGGGGAATACAATGAGCAGTTCTTC CAIRGTSGEYNEQFF
. TRBJ2-4 . TRBV9 TGTGCCAGCAGCGGGGGAAACATTCAGTACTTC CASSGGNIQYF
. TRBJ2-5 . TRBV5-5 TGTGCCAGCAGGTGGGGGCTGGATGAGACCCAGTACTTC CASRWGLDETQYF
. TRBJ1-5 . TRBV27 TGTGCCAGCAGAGACAGGAGTCAACAGCCCCAGCATTTT CASRDRSQQPQHF
. TRBJ2-2 . TRBV13 TGTGCCAGCAGCCCTCGCGAAGGGGGGGCCGGGGAGCTGTTTTTT CASSPREGGAGELFF
. TRBJ2-5 few TRBV7-7 TGTGCCAGCAGCAGTACGATGCCGGAGACCCAGTACTTC CASSSTMPETQYF
. TRBJ1-2 . TRBV5-6 TGTGCCAGCGGGCATTACAGGGCTGGCTACACCTTC CASGHYRAGYTF
. TRBJ2-1 . TRBV6-1 TGTGCCAGCAGTTCAACCGGGACCGGGTTCTTC CASSSTGTGFF
TRBD1 TRBJ2-2 . TRBV11-3 TGTGCCAGCAGCCCAGAAGGGACAGGGGGCACCGGGGAGCTGTTTTTT CASSPEGTGGTGELFF
TRBD1 TRBJ1-2 . TRBV7-9 TGTGCCAGCAACCAACAGGACAGGCGGCTAAAGGGCTACACCTTC CASNQQDRRLKGYTF
. TRBJ2-1 . TRBV2 TGTGCCAGCGGTCCGGAAAGCGGTGCTTACAATGAGCAGTTCTTC CASGPESGAYNEQFF
. TRBJ1-3 . TRBV4-1 TGCGCCAGCAGCCAAACGGGACAACGCTACAGTTCTGGAAACACCATATATTTT CASSQTGQRYSSGNTIYF